These 20 T cell receptor beta chains originate from one sample sequenced in a study of CD8+ T cells in alopecia areata. The treatment: oral pan-JAK inhibitor, 5-10 mg twice daily. cDNA serving as the sequencing template came from extracted, reverse transcribed RNA. TCRdb keeps only in-frame clones here, not all; method: immunoSEQ multiplex PCR. Found here are approximately 120,000 clones, around 60% of them singletons; the top ten hold 4.5% to 6%. The specimen comprised CD4+ T cells sorted from blood, sampled at week 4, from a patient treated with tofacitinib. These receptors came from a human donor with alopecia areata.

The sample holds one count of this clone. The V gene is TRBV18, the J gene TRBJ2-5; 7 bases map to TRBD2. V trimming: 1 base; J trimming: 1 base; junction bases outside the gene matches: 3. This CDR3 comprises 15 residues. Germline assignment: CDR1 KGHSH and CDR2 LQKENI. The CDR3 DNA reads TGTGCCAGCTCACCACTGAGCGGGACCCAAGAGACCCAGTACTTC. This translates into CASSPLSGTQETQYF.

This clone has just a few counts. The chain links TRBV5-1 to TRBJ2-7, with 12 bases identical to TRBD2. The CDR3 consists of 15 residues. With 1 base clipped from V and 4 bases from J, the junction kept 3 bases outside the gene matches. The germline CDR1 and CDR2 sequences are SGHRS and YFSETQ. The CDR3 protein is CASSLTSGRLYEQYF. The CDR3 coding sequence is TGCGCCAGCAGCTTGACTAGCGGGAGGCTTTACGAGCAGTACTTC.

The rearrangement uses TRBV23-1 and TRBJ1-5; a possible D gene is TRBD1 (6 bases). TRBV23-1 is reported as an ORF; its role is uncertain. V was clipped by 4 bases and J by 0 bases, with 7 bases between them. This CDR3 is 14 amino acids long. The CDR3 loop reads CASSLDSSNQPQHF. The CDR3 coding sequence is TGCGCCAGCAGTCTGGACAGTAGCAATCAGCCCCAGCATTTT.

This rearrangement joins TRBV5-1 to TRBJ2-4; no firm D call. This CDR3 comprises 15 residues. Per germline, CDR1 SGHRS and CDR2 YFSETQ. The V gene lost 5 bases and the J gene lost 0 bases, with 12 bases spanning the gap. CDR3 sequence reads: CASSMQGVAKNIQYF. CDR3 DNA sequence: TGCGCCAGCAGTATGCAAGGAGTAGCCAAAAACATTCAGTACTTC. Filled out from reference TRBV5-1 and TRBJ2-4, the complete variable domain reads KAGVTQTPRYLIKTRGQQVTLSCSPISGHRSVSWYQQTPGQGLQFLFEYFSETQRNKGNFPGRFSGRQFSNSRSEMNVSTLELGDSALYLCASSMQGVAKNIQYFGAGTRLSVL.

This chain joins TRBV30 and TRBJ2-7; TRBD1 aligns across 8 bases. Germline trimming cut 1 base from V and 5 bases from J; bases unmatched to any gene: 7. The CDR3 covers 14 residues. Germline-derived CDR1 and CDR2 are GTSNPN and SVGIG (reference sequence). CDR3 bases: TGTGCCTGGAGTGCCACCCAGGGGGCCGACGAGCAGTACTTC. It is translated as CAWSATQGADEQYF.

The rearrangement joins TRBV29-1 to TRBJ1-1; perhaps TRBD1 as D (5 bases). The germline CDR1 and CDR2 sequences are SQVTM and ANQGSEA. The CDR3 has 12 amino acids. CDR3 loop: CTGGGKRTEAFF. The CDR3 nucleotides are TGCACCGGGGGGGGGAAGCGAACTGAAGCTTTCTTT. Together with reference TRBV29-1 and TRBJ1-1, the CDR3 gives the full variable domain: SAVISQKPSRDICQRGTSLTIQCQVDSQVTMMFWYRQQPGQSLTLIATANQGSEATYESGFVIDKFPISRPNLTFSTLTVSNMSPEDSSIYLCTGGGKRTEAFFGQGTRLTVV.

V usage is TRBV5-1 and J usage is TRBJ1-5, with D hard to call. Germline CDR1 is SGHRS and CDR2 is YFSETQ. The V gene lost 0 bases and the J gene lost 0 bases, with 4 bases spanning the gap. The CDR3 is 14 residues long. CDR3 in amino acids: CASSLGHSNQPQHF. The CDR3 DNA sequence: TGCGCCAGCAGCTTGGGCCATAGCAATCAGCCCCAGCATTTT.

This chain connects TRBV9 to TRBJ2-1; TRBD1 agrees at 7 bases. This CDR3 comprises 14 residues. Germline values: CDR1 SGDLS, CDR2 YYNGEE. Losses at the gene ends were 0 bases for V and 9 bases for J; bases not matched to a gene: 6. The CDR3 loop reads CASSVAQGDGEQFF. The CDR3, as DNA: TGTGCCAGCAGCGTAGCCCAGGGGGACGGTGAGCAGTTCTTC.

Concerning this clone itself: This specimen includes other DNA sequences encoding the same CDR3. CDR3 DNA sequence: TGCAGTGCTAGGGACACTGAAGCTTTCTTT. Residues: CSARDTEAFF. The chain links TRBV20-1 to TRBJ1-1; D is ambiguous. Trimming pared 3 bases from V and 3 bases from J, leaving 2 bases between. This CDR3 has 10 residues. Germline lookup yields CDR1 DFQATT and CDR2 SNEGSKA (reference sequence).

This clone was detected a few times. This chain uses TRBV20-1 with TRBJ1-2; D is unclear. The CDR3 is 11 residues long. Between the trimmed V and J ends, which lost 3 bases and 1 base, there was a span of 3 bases. Germline assignment: CDR1 DFQATT and CDR2 SNEGSKA (reference sequence). The DNA of the CDR3 is TGCAGTGCTAGGATTAACTATGGCTACACCTTC. This encodes CSARINYGYTF.

This clone has only one observation. This sequence joins TRBV4-1 and TRBJ2-1, with 10 nucleotides matching TRBD1. The trim removed 4 bases at V and 9 bases at J, leaving 0 bases unmatched. Germline CDR1 MGHRA, CDR2 YSYEKL. This CDR3 spans 12 amino acids. CDR3 loop: CASSRDRGEQFF. The CDR3 DNA follows: TGCGCCAGCAGCCGGGACAGGGGTGAGCAGTTCTTC.

The CDR3 is CASSSTGRPFFEQFF. In nucleotides, the CDR3 is TGTGCCAGCAGTTCGACGGGACGCCCCTTTTTTGAGCAGTTCTTC. This sequence joins TRBV28 and TRBJ2-1; D may correspond to TRBD1 or TRBD2 (5 bases each). Trimming pared 4 bases from V and 9 bases from J, leaving 19 bases between. Per germline, CDR1 MDHEN and CDR2 SYDVKM. The length of the CDR3 is 15 residues.

This chain links TRBV7-2 with TRBJ1-2; a possible D gene is TRBD1 (5 bases). The CDR3 runs 14 residues. In germline, CDR1 is SGHTA, CDR2 FQGNSA. Trimming took off 5 bases at V and 4 bases at J, with 14 bases between the two ends. The CDR3 loop reads CASSRNQGPYGYTF. The DNA for the CDR3 is TGTGCCAGCAGCCGCAATCAGGGTCCCTATGGCTACACCTTC. The full variable domain, with the rest looked up from reference TRBV7-2 and TRBJ1-2, is GAGVSQSPSNKVTEKGKDVELRCDPISGHTALYWYRQSLGQGLEFLIYFQGNSAPDKSGLPSDRFSAERTGGSVSTLTIQRTQQEDSAVYLCASSRNQGPYGYTFGSGTRLTVV.

The sample holds a few counts of this clone. The CDR3 loop is CASSPGHSNTGELFF. DNA of the CDR3: TGTGCCAGCAGCCCCGGACATTCGAACACCGGGGAGCTGTTTTTT. This chain uses TRBV5-4 with TRBJ2-2; possible D gene TRBD1, 5 bases. From germline, CDR1 is SGHNT and CDR2 YYREEE (reference sequence). V shed 4 bases and J shed 0 bases, with 10 bases lying between them. The CDR3 extends over 15 amino acids.

This chain uses TRBV30 with TRBJ1-2, with D tentatively TRBD1 (6 bases). The V gene lost 0 bases and the J gene lost 7 bases, with 9 bases spanning the gap. This CDR3 contains 12 residues. The V gene's germline CDR1 is GTSNPN and CDR2 SVGIG (reference sequence). The CDR3 loop reads CAWSVLDSGYTF. The DNA for the CDR3 is TGTGCCTGGAGTGTATTGGACAGTGGCTACACCTTC.

The CDR3 coding sequence is TGTGCCAGCAGCACCGGGACAGGGCACAATGAGCAGTTCTTC. It yields the protein CASSTGTGHNEQFF. This chain connects TRBV7-3 to TRBJ2-1; TRBD1 aligns across 9 bases. This CDR3 region has 14 residues. Germline CDR1 reads SGHTA; CDR2 reads FQGTGA. J was trimmed by 5 bases and V by 5 bases; bases with no gene match: 4.

V is TRBV30 and J is TRBJ1-2; D is perhaps TRBD1 (5 bases). The CDR3 has 13 residues. V lost 4 bases and J 4 bases, leaving 13 bases between the germline ends. CDR1 is GTSNPN and CDR2 is SVGIG in the germline V gene (reference sequence). The CDR3 DNA reads TGTGCCTGGAACTTAGACAGATCCTATGGCTACACCTTC. This gives the protein CAWNLDRSYGYTF.

J is TRBJ2-2 and V is TRBV15; 8 bases agree with TRBD1. Germline trimming cut 4 bases from V and 1 base from J; bases unmatched to any gene: 5. This CDR3 is 16 amino acids long. CDR1 LNHNV and CDR2 YYDKDF come from the germline V gene (reference sequence). The CDR3: CATSKPGQVNTGELFF. CDR3 DNA: TGTGCCACCAGCAAGCCGGGACAGGTGAACACCGGGGAGCTGTTTTTT. Drawing the rest from reference TRBV15 and TRBJ2-2, the complete variable domain is DAMVIQNPRYQVTQFGKPVTLSCSQTLNHNVMYWYQQKSSQAPKLLFHYYDKDFNNEADTPDNFQSRRPNTSFCFLDIRSPGLGDTAMYLCATSKPGQVNTGELFFGEGSRLTVL.

The V and J genes are TRBV30 and TRBJ1-2; possibly TRBD1 for D (6 bases). This CDR3 is built from 15 residues. The germline CDR1 and CDR2 sequences are GTSNPN and SVGIG (reference sequence). Trimming took off 0 bases at V and 5 bases at J, with 16 bases between the two ends. As DNA, the CDR3 is TGTGCCTGGAGTGTACTCAGACAGGACTTATATGGCTACACCTTC. This translates into CAWSVLRQDLYGYTF.

The V and J genes are TRBV7-2 and TRBJ1-5, with 8 bases aligning to TRBD1. The J segment lost 4 bases and the V segment lost 5 bases, leaving 4 bases of the junction unmatched. CDR3 length equals 14 residues. Germline CDR1 and CDR2: SGHTA and FQGNSA. The CDR3 DNA is TGTGCCAGCAGCCGGACAGGGATGAATCAGCCCCAGCATTTT. Its translation: CASSRTGMNQPQHF.